What follows describes a single T cell receptor (beta chain). These data originate in a study of OX40 agonist ivuxolimab in advanced cancers. CDR1 is SGHTA and CDR2 is FQGNSA in the germline V gene. The CDR3 has 14 residues. V was shortened by 1 base and J by 4 bases, with 10 bases between the two germline ends. TCRdb keeps only in-frame clones here, not all; method: immunoSEQ multiplex PCR. This table has tens of thousands of clones, roughly nine tenths appearing once. The material was CD4+ or CD8+ T cells sorted from blood, obtained in a trial of the OX40 agonist ivuxolimab. The chain joins TRBV7-2 to TRBJ1-2; the D is unclear. The sequence derives from an adult with an advanced solid tumor such as melanoma, head and neck, liver or kidney cancer. The CDR3 sequence is CASSLDPGRYGYTF. DNA of the CDR3: TGTGCCAGCAGCTTAGACCCGGGCCGCTATGGCTACACCTTC.